The 26 T cell receptor beta chains in this list originate from one sample, sequenced in a study of CD8+CD57+ T cells in acquired aplastic anemia. Investigators profiled TCR beta VDJ and CDR3 from genomic DNA template. TCRdb called the reads again in MiXCR, with one record for every CDR3 protein. The sample lists hundreds of thousands of distinct CDR3 sequences, 45% to 65% occurring once. The sample was sorted CD4+, CD8+, or CD8+CD57+ T cells (not recorded which) from PBMCs. All receptors derive from a human donor with severe aplastic anemia or a healthy control (not recorded which).

This chain uses TRBV7-6 with TRBJ2-5, with 10 positions matching TRBD1. The CDR3 contains 15 residues. Germline CDR1 SGHVS, CDR2 FNYEAQ. Trimming cost V 4 bases and J 5 bases; bases outside gene matches: 7. This CDR3 is CASSWGTGEAETQYF. CDR3 nucleotide sequence: TGTGCCAGCAGCTGGGGGACAGGGGAAGCCGAGACCCAGTACTTC.

The gene calls are TRBV20-1 and TRBJ1-5; 7 nucleotides agree with TRBD1. Germline V lookup: CDR1 DFQATT, CDR2 SNEGSKA (reference sequence). V shed 5 bases, J shed 0 bases, and the junction held 4 bases outside the gene matches. The CDR3 spans 14 residues. The CDR3, as DNA: TGCAGTGCTTCCCAGGGGGGTAGCAATCAGCCCCAGCATTTT. This gives the protein CSASQGGSNQPQHF.

The rearrangement uses TRBV12-3 or TRBV12-4 and TRBJ2-7; D unresolved. The CDR3 extends over 11 amino acids. The V end was cut by 5 bases, the J end by 8 bases, with 10 bases between. CDR3 sequence: CASSETGQQYF. CDR3 in DNA: TGTGCCAGCAGTGAAACGGGCCAGCAGTACTTC.

V usage is TRBV7-9 and J usage is TRBJ2-5; D is possibly TRBD2 (5 bases). The CDR3 is 15 residues long. V was trimmed by 4 bases and J by 3 bases, leaving 15 bases between them. Germline V gene data show CDR1 as SEHNR and CDR2 as FQNEAQ (reference sequence). The CDR3 is CASSWATLAEETQYF. The CDR3 DNA reads TGTGCCAGCAGCTGGGCGACTCTAGCAGAAGAGACCCAGTACTTC. The variable domain in full, completed from reference TRBV7-9 and TRBJ2-5, reads DTGVSQNPRHKITKRGQNVTFRCDPISEHNRLYWYRQTLGQGPEFLTYFQNEAQLEKSRLLSDRFSAERPKGSFSTLEIQRTEQGDSAMYLCASSWATLAEETQYFGPGTRLLVL.

The chain employs TRBV7-2 and TRBJ2-7; D is ambiguous. Trimming removed 2 bases at V and 7 bases at J, with 15 bases between. CDR3 length equals 14 residues. Germline V gene data show CDR1 as SGHTA and CDR2 as FQGNSA. The CDR3 region is CASSLNPIGWEQYF. The DNA of the CDR3 is TGTGCCAGCAGCTTAAACCCTATCGGGTGGGAGCAGTACTTC.

The genes are TRBV2 and TRBJ2-7; D might be TRBD1 or TRBD2, each matching 7 bases. There are 14 residues in the CDR3. Trimming took 8 bases from V and 5 from J, leaving 19 bases between them. Germline values: CDR1 SNHLY, CDR2 FYNNEI. CDR3 loop: CASASQGRVDEQYF. DNA for the CDR3: TGTGCCAGCGCGTCACAGGGGAGGGTGGACGAGCAGTACTTC. Filled out from reference TRBV2 and TRBJ2-7, the complete variable domain reads EPEVTQTPSHQVTQMGQEVILRCVPISNHLYFYWYRQILGQKVEFLVSFYNNEISEKSEIFDDQFSVERPDGSNFTLKIRSTKLEDSAMYFCASASQGRVDEQYFGPGTRLTVT.

The CDR3 loop reads CSASDGTENSYEQYF. The DNA of the CDR3 is TGCAGTGCTTCCGACGGGACAGAGAACTCCTACGAGCAGTACTTC. The chain is built from TRBV20-1 and TRBJ2-7; 7 nucleotides align to TRBD1. Germline CDR1 and CDR2: DFQATT and SNEGSKA (reference sequence). The CDR3 length is 15 residues. Trimming cost V 5 bases and J 0 bases; bases outside gene matches: 10.

V and J are TRBV6-5 and TRBJ1-5, with D possibly TRBD1 on 5 matching bases. The V end lost 10 bases, the J end lost 6 bases, and 13 bases lay between the germline ends. Germline lookup yields CDR1 MNHEY and CDR2 SVGAGI. This CDR3 contains 12 residues. The CDR3 is CATRVGSQPQHF. In nucleotides, the CDR3 is TGTGCCACCAGGGTAGGTAGTCAGCCCCAGCATTTT.

The chain carries TRBV24-1 and TRBJ2-5; 7 bases match TRBD1. CDR3 length equals 17 residues. After removal of 2 bases from V and 2 bases from J, the junction contained 10 bases not matched to a gene. Germline loops: CDR1 KGHDR, CDR2 SFDVKD. CDR3 in amino acids: CATSDSLGQDPQETQYF. DNA for the CDR3: TGTGCCACCAGTGATTCATTAGGACAGGACCCGCAAGAGACCCAGTACTTC.

Ten or more counts support this clonotype. The V and J genes are TRBV3-1 and TRBJ2-1; 8 bases fit TRBD1. With V trimmed by 10 bases and J by 5 bases, 10 bases remained unmatched. The length of the CDR3 is 14 residues. CDR1 is LGHDT and CDR2 is YNNKEL in the germline V gene (reference sequence). The CDR3 bases are TGTGCCACCACCGACAGGGGCCTACACAATGAGCAGTTCTTC. It translates to CATTDRGLHNEQFF.

The chain carries TRBV20-1 and TRBJ1-2, with no clear D. The CDR3 consists of 16 residues. The germline V gene has CDR1 DFQATT and CDR2 SNEGSKA (reference sequence). The V end was cut by 5 bases, the J end by 0 bases, with 19 bases between. CDR3 sequence reads: CSALSASGAANYGYTF. The CDR3 coding sequence is TGCAGTGCTCTCAGCGCTTCAGGAGCCGCTAACTATGGCTACACCTTC.

The chain carries TRBV7-2 and TRBJ1-1, with D possibly being TRBD1 (5 bases). Germline V gene data show CDR1 as SGHTA and CDR2 as FQGNSA. V was trimmed by 4 bases and J by 4 bases, leaving 16 bases between them. This CDR3 spans 15 amino acids. This CDR3 is CASSSLGLPGTEAFF. The CDR3 coding sequence is TGTGCCAGCAGCTCCTTGGGGCTGCCGGGCACTGAAGCTTTCTTT.

This clonotype appeared many times. DNA for the CDR3: TGTGCCTGGACACTCTCGGGGGCCAACGTCCTGACTTTC. Amino acids: CAWTLSGANVLTF. The chain has TRBV30 and TRBJ2-6; D not certain. The length of the CDR3 is 13 residues. The V and J ends lost 4 bases and 4 bases respectively, with 8 bases between them. Germline V gives CDR1 GTSNPN, CDR2 SVGIG (reference sequence).

A word on this clonotype: The junction shows a germline mismatch at one end, possibly a read error. The chain has TRBV7-3 and TRBJ2-7; TRBD2 aligns across 11 bases. Germline V gene data show CDR1 as SGHTA and CDR2 as FQGTGA. The CDR3 has 14 amino acids. The CDR3 DNA follows: TGTGCCAGCAGTTTAACTAGCGGGAGTGTGGAGCAGTACTTC. The encoded protein is CASSLTSGSVEQYF.

This clonotype was picked up one time. The rearrangement links TRBV2 to TRBJ2-3, with D perhaps matching TRBD2 (7 bases). CDR3 size: 15 residues. Germline CDR1 and CDR2: SNHLY and FYNNEI. V lost 1 base to trimming and J lost 2 bases, with 10 bases between them. The CDR3 sequence is CASSEEGGYTDTQYF. CDR3 DNA: TGTGCCAGCAGTGAAGAGGGGGGGTACACAGATACGCAGTATTTT.

This clonotype was found once. The rearrangement joins TRBV6-2 or TRBV6-3 to TRBJ1-5; weak D call: TRBD1 (6 bases). This CDR3 contains 13 residues. The germline CDR1 and CDR2 sequences are MNHEY and SVGEGT. Between the trimmed V and J ends, which lost 2 bases and 11 bases, there was a span of 13 bases. CDR3 loop: CASSYGQFVAQHF. The CDR3 DNA is TGTGCCAGCAGTTACGGACAGTTCGTGGCCCAGCATTTT.

Of note for this clonotype: Being one base from a much bigger clone, this may be a read error. J is TRBJ2-5 and V is TRBV6-4; possible D gene TRBD2, 6 bases. The CDR3 sequence is 14 residues long. Per germline, CDR1 MRHNA and CDR2 SNTAGT. CDR3 residues: CASSSREPKDTQYF. CDR3 DNA sequence: TGTGCCAGCAGTAGCCGGGAGCCTAAAGATACCCAGTACTTC.

This clonotype has more than one count but fewer than ten. J is TRBJ2-6 and V is TRBV7-9; D not certain. The CDR3 spans 11 residues. Germline CDR1 is SEHNR and CDR2 is FQNEAQ (reference sequence). Trimming cost V 1 base and J 16 bases, with 8 bases left between them. The CDR3: CASSLEADLTF. CDR3 nucleotide sequence: TGTGCCAGCAGCTTAGAGGCAGATCTGACTTTC.

The rearrangement links TRBV19 to TRBJ2-3, with D possibly matching TRBD2 (6 bases). Trimming left V 0 bases short and J 6 bases short, with 13 bases between. This CDR3 is built from 15 residues. In germline, CDR1 is LNHDA, CDR2 SQIVND (reference sequence). In nucleotides, the CDR3 is TGTGCCAGTAGTATAGAGTTTGGGGGGTCTGATACGCAGTATTTT. Translated, it gives CASSIEFGGSDTQYF. Complete variable domain (other parts from reference TRBV19 and TRBJ2-3): DGGITQSPKYLFRKEGQNVTLSCEQNLNHDAMYWYRQDPGQGLRLIYYSQIVNDFQKGDIAEGYSVSREKKESFPLTVTSAQKNPTAFYLCASSIEFGGSDTQYFGPGTRLTVL.

The gene calls are TRBV20-1 and TRBJ1-2, with D possibly TRBD1 on 5 matching bases. The CDR3 contains 15 residues. Between the trimmed V and J ends, which lost 3 bases and 0 bases, there was a span of 14 bases. CDR1 is DFQATT, CDR2 SNEGSKA, per germline (reference sequence). The CDR3 loop is CSASRRGRTNYGYTF. DNA for the CDR3: TGCAGTGCTAGTAGGAGGGGACGTACTAACTATGGCTACACCTTC.

The chain couples TRBV15 to TRBJ2-7, with 12 bases lining up with TRBD2. Germline CDR1 is LNHNV and CDR2 is YYDKDF (reference sequence). With 1 base clipped from V and 6 bases from J, the junction kept 4 bases outside the gene matches. This CDR3 contains 15 residues. The CDR3 reads CATSRGLAGVFEQYF. DNA of the CDR3: TGTGCCACCAGCAGAGGACTAGCGGGAGTATTCGAGCAGTACTTC.

This clonotype showed up many times. The genes are TRBV10-3 and TRBJ1-2; D might be TRBD1 (6 bases). V lost 0 bases and J 4 bases, leaving 15 bases between the germline ends. Per germline, CDR1 ENHRY and CDR2 SYGVKD. The CDR3 is 16 amino acids. The CDR3 nucleotides are TGTGCCATCAGTGAGTCCAACAGGGAGATAGTCTATGGCTACACCTTC. Translating gives CAISESNREIVYGYTF.

This clonotype occurred a few times. The chain has TRBV20-1 and TRBJ1-1; 8 nucleotides align to TRBD1. Germline CDR1 and CDR2: DFQATT and SNEGSKA (reference sequence). The V segment lost 6 bases and the J segment 3 bases; nucleotides outside the gene matches: 9. This CDR3 is built from 14 residues. Here the CDR3 DNA reads TGCAGTGCCAGGGGGCTGGGACGGGACACTGAAGCTTTCTTT. Translating gives CSARGLGRDTEAFF.

The chain employs TRBV7-3 and TRBJ2-2, with TRBD1 matching 7 bases. This CDR3 has 17 residues. J lost 3 bases, V lost 5 bases, and 12 bases had no gene match. Germline loops: CDR1 SGHTA, CDR2 FQGTGA. In nucleotides, the CDR3 is TGTGCCAGCAGCCCGACGACAGGGTCTTCTTACACCGGGGAGCTGTTTTTT. Translating gives CASSPTTGSSYTGELFF.

As concerns this clonotype: The conserved phenylalanine or tryptophan normally closing the CDR3 is absent here, so this likely arose from a read error. No DNA is shown, since the ends of the CDR3 on it are uncertain; the CDR3 is the one TCRdb lists. The chain joins TRBV20-1 to TRBJ2-7; the table gives TRBD1 as D, unverified against the DNA. The CDR3 adds up to 8 amino acids, both ends counted. Germline values: CDR1 DFQATT, CDR2 SNEGSKA (reference sequence). CDR3 region: CSARAPRR.

This clonotype was counted a single time. The junction does not match germline at one end; this may be a read error. The gene calls are TRBV11-2 and TRBJ1-1, with D uncertain. Germline lookup yields CDR1 SGHAT and CDR2 FQNNGV. The CDR3 contains 17 residues. As DNA, the CDR3 is TGTGCCAGCAGCTTAGGAGGGTCCGTTTTGTCGAACACTGAAGCTCTCTTT. It translates to CASSLGGSVLSNTEALF.